The present T cell receptor beta chain was sequenced within a study of T cells in Graves' hyperthyroidism and ophthalmopathy. Study outcomes and limitations: Ophthalmopathy got predicted by the model a median around 6.6 months before its onset.

Hyperthyroidism was newly diagnosed in patients aged 18 to 65 (duration under 2 months). Patients with uncontrolled infections, other autoimmune diseases, pregnancy or lactation were excluded. In its sample, this clonotype was seen many times. Its antigen is currently unknown. The TCR beta CDR3 regions underwent amplification using RNA transcripts as the source. HTBI primers drove first-round RT-PCR of the TCR CDR3. TCRdb recomputed calls from the multiplex PCR reads with MiXCR, one row per CDR3 protein. The sample has 700,000 to 950,000 distinct CDR3 sequences, under 45% seen once. The germline gives CDR1 SNHLY, CDR2 FYNNEI. The CDR3 has 16 residues. The trim removed 2 bases at V and 7 bases at J, leaving 9 bases unmatched.

Sample: blood. The sequence was collected from a woman between 40 and 55 years old with Graves' hyperthyroidism. The chain is built from TRBV2 and TRBJ1-5; TRBD1 matches at 9 bases. The CDR3 nucleotides are TGTGCCAGCAGTGAAAGGAGGGACAGGGATGAACAGCCCCAGCATTTT. As protein: CASSERRDRDEQPQHF.